This TCR beta chain stems from a study of siplizumab effects on memory and regulatory T cells. The V end lost 6 bases, the J end lost 0 bases, and 9 bases lay between the germline ends. This CDR3 is built from 15 residues. CDR1 and CDR2 from the germline V gene are MNHNY and SVGAGI (reference sequence). Some clones are missing from TCRdb's copy, which holds only in-frame ones; the method was immunoSEQ multiplex PCR. In the table there are about 91,000 clones, approximately 93% of which are singletons. The sample was CD8+ T cells sorted from blood. This receptor was obtained from a human donor in good health. The chain recombines TRBV6-6 with TRBJ1-6, with D possibly matching TRBD1 (6 bases). The DNA for the CDR3 is TGTGCCAGCAGGCCGGACAGCTCCTATAATTCACCCCTCCACTTT. Translation: CASRPDSSYNSPLHF.